This is a list of T cell receptor beta chains from one sample in a study of cytotoxic CD8 clonotypes in ibrutinib-treated CLL. Profiling relied on immunoSEQ multiplex PCR, and the TCRdb table lists in-frame clones only, not all of them. Altogether about 330,000 clones are present, 67% being singletons, with the ten largest covering about 6.7%. Specimen: PBMCs, collected after 36 months of ibrutinib treatment. The receptors derive from a human donor with chronic lymphocytic leukemia. CDR3s include the opening cysteine and the closing phenylalanine or tryptophan. The D gene is left open where the match is weak. Size values are once, few and many counts, or a class for expanded clones, and some rows have none.

J gene	D gene	clone size	V gene	CDR3 DNA	CDR3 protein
TRBJ1-1	TRBD1	NA	TRBV19	TGTGCCAGTAGTACCCGTCCCGGGACAGGGCTGGGGCACACTGAAGCTTTCTTT	CASSTRPGTGLGHTEAFF
TRBJ1-2	TRBD1	few	TRBV19	TGTGCCAGTAGTATGGGACAGGCAAACTATGGCTACACCTTC	CASSMGQANYGYTF
TRBJ2-5	NA	NA	TRBV6-1	TGTGCCAGCAGACCCACAGGGAGACTAGAGACCCAGTACTTC	CASRPTGRLETQYF
TRBJ1-4	NA	NA	TRBV2	TGTGCCAGCAGCGAAATTTACAGGTTGGGCGGTGAAAAACTGTTTTTT	CASSEIYRLGGEKLFF
TRBJ2-7	NA	NA	TRBV12-5	TGTGCTAGTGGCCCCGACAGATACGAGCAGTACTTC	CASGPDRYEQYF
TRBJ2-5	TRBD2	NA	TRBV4-1	TGCGCCAGCAGCCAAGTGGGACTAGCGGGAGAGACCCAGTACTTC	CASSQVGLAGETQYF
TRBJ2-5	NA	once	TRBV4-1	TGCGCCAGCAGCCGTTATCCAATTCCAGGAGGGGAGACCCAGTACTTC	CASSRYPIPGGETQYF
TRBJ2-5	TRBD2	once	TRBV11-2	TGTGCCAGCAGCTTAGATGGGGGAGGGGAGACCCAGTACTTC	CASSLDGGGETQYF
TRBJ1-3	NA	NA	TRBV6-1	TGTGCCAGCAGTGGGCCCAAGGGCTTCTCTGGAAACACCATATATTTT	CASSGPKGFSGNTIYF
TRBJ2-1	NA	NA	TRBV25-1	TGTGCCAGCAGTGATTGGATTGCTCGTGAGCAGTTCTTC	CASSDWIAREQFF
TRBJ2-1	TRBD2	NA	TRBV7-2	TGTGCCAGCAGCCTCTCTAGCGGGAGGGCCGGTGAGCAGTTCTTC	CASSLSSGRAGEQFF
TRBJ1-1	NA	NA	TRBV13	TGTGCCAGCAGCTTAGCCCCGAACACTGAAGCTTTCTTT	CASSLAPNTEAFF
TRBJ2-3	TRBD1	few	TRBV27	TGTGCCAGCACCCGACAGGGGGCCCCAGATACGCAGTATTTT	CASTRQGAPDTQYF
TRBJ1-5	TRBD1	NA	TRBV7-6	TGTGCCAGCAGCCGGACAGGGGGCGCGGATCAGCCCCAGCATTTT	CASSRTGGADQPQHF
TRBJ1-4	TRBD1	NA	TRBV2	TGTGCCAGCAGGTTCCGGACAGGGGCTGAAAAACTGTTTTTT	CASRFRTGAEKLFF
TRBJ2-7	NA	NA	TRBV9	TGTGCCAGCAGCGGGGGGCTCGGGGCAGTCGAGCAGTACTTC	CASSGGLGAVEQYF
TRBJ2-1	TRBD2	few	TRBV27	TGTGCCAGCACCACGACTTGGGTAGCGGGAGTCTACAATGAGCAGTTCTTC	CASTTTWVAGVYNEQFF
TRBJ1-5	NA	NA	TRBV5-4	TGTGCCAGCAGCTTGGGTGGACAGATCAATCAGCCCCAGCATTTT	CASSLGGQINQPQHF
TRBJ1-1	NA	NA	TRBV6-5	TGTGCCAGCAGTTACTCGACTGCTGGGAACACTGAAGCTTTCTTT	CASSYSTAGNTEAFF
TRBJ1-3	NA	few	TRBV11-2	TGTGCCAGCAGCTTAGACAGGCCATCTGGAAACACCATATATTTT	CASSLDRPSGNTIYF
TRBJ2-5	NA	few	TRBV15	TGTGCCACCAGCAGAGTAGGGGAGACCCAGTACTTC	CATSRVGETQYF
TRBJ1-6	NA	NA	TRBV11-2	TGTGCCAGCAGCTGGGCTTATAATTCACCCCTCCACTTT	CASSWAYNSPLHF
TRBJ2-7	TRBD2	few	TRBV6-5	TGTGCCAGCAGTTACATGGCGACTAGCAGCGAGCAGTACTTC	CASSYMATSSEQYF
TRBJ2-4	NA	once	TRBV7-8	TGTGCCAGCAGCCCCCCGGGCCACATTCAGTACTTC	CASSPPGHIQYF
TRBJ1-6	NA	NA	TRBV13	TGTGCCAGCACGCTCGGGGGGCTCTTACTTAATTCACCCCTCCACTTT	CASTLGGLLLNSPLHF
TRBJ2-3	NA	once	TRBV28	TGTGCCAGCAGTCCACCCCTCGGCAGCGGGAGCACAGATACGCAGTATTTT	CASSPPLGSGSTDTQYF
TRBJ1-1	TRBD1	few	TRBV7-8	TGTGCCAGCAGCAGAAACAGGGGGAGGAGCACTGAAGCTTTCTTT	CASSRNRGRSTEAFF
TRBJ2-7	NA	once	TRBV4-3	TGCGCCAGCAGCCAAGGATTAGGGGGCTACGAGCAGTACTTC	CASSQGLGGYEQYF
TRBJ2-1	NA	few	TRBV5-1	TGCGCCAGCAGCGCCGGAAGCAATGAGCAGTTCTTC	CASSAGSNEQFF
TRBJ2-1	NA	NA	TRBV5-1	TGCGCCAGCAGCCAAACACCCGTCGGGGCCTACAATGAGCAGTTCTTC	CASSQTPVGAYNEQFF
TRBJ2-3	NA	NA	TRBV27	TGTGCCAGCAGTATCGACAGTATACTCACAGATACGCAGTATTTT	CASSIDSILTDTQYF
TRBJ1-2	TRBD1	NA	TRBV7-3	TGTGCCAGCAGCTTAGGACAGGGGTATGGCTACACCTTC	CASSLGQGYGYTF
TRBJ1-1	NA	few	TRBV28	TGTGCCAGCAGTTATTGGGGTAACACTGAAGCTTTCTTT	CASSYWGNTEAFF
TRBJ1-1	TRBD1	NA	TRBV9	TGTGCCAGCAGCCCCGACAGGGGATGGAACACTGAAGCTTTCTTT	CASSPDRGWNTEAFF
TRBJ2-5	NA	NA	TRBV18	TGTGCCAGCTCACCCACCCGGATTGGAGAGACCCAGTACTTC	CASSPTRIGETQYF
TRBJ1-2	NA	NA	TRBV27	TGTGCCAGCAGCCCGCAGTTTTTCTATGGCTACACCTTC	CASSPQFFYGYTF
TRBJ2-7	TRBD2	NA	TRBV11-2	TGTGCCAGCAGCTTATGGGCGGGAGCCTACGAGCAGTACTTC	CASSLWAGAYEQYF
TRBJ2-1	NA	few	TRBV10-1	TGCGCCAGCAGCGGTGGGGGAGTGACCTCCTACAATGAGCAGTTCTTC	CASSGGGVTSYNEQFF
TRBJ1-2	NA	few	TRBV5-1	TGCGCCAGCAGCCCACAGGGCCTTCGGGGCTACACCTTC	CASSPQGLRGYTF
TRBJ2-7	NA	NA	TRBV29-1	TGCAGCGTTGAGACCAGGGCCTACGAGCAGTACTTC	CSVETRAYEQYF
TRBJ1-2	NA	few	TRBV7-9	TGTGCCAGCAGGAGGGGGGAGCTAACTGATGGCTACACCTTC	CASRRGELTDGYTF
TRBJ2-7	TRBD2	NA	TRBV27	TGTGCCAGCAGTCCCCGGGAGGGCCGCCCCTACGAGCAGTACTTC	CASSPREGRPYEQYF
TRBJ2-5	TRBD2	NA	TRBV7-3	TGTGCCAGCAGCTTAAAGGTATGTCTAGCGGGAGCAGGGTACCAAGAGACCCAGTACTTC	CASSLKVCLAGAGYQETQYF